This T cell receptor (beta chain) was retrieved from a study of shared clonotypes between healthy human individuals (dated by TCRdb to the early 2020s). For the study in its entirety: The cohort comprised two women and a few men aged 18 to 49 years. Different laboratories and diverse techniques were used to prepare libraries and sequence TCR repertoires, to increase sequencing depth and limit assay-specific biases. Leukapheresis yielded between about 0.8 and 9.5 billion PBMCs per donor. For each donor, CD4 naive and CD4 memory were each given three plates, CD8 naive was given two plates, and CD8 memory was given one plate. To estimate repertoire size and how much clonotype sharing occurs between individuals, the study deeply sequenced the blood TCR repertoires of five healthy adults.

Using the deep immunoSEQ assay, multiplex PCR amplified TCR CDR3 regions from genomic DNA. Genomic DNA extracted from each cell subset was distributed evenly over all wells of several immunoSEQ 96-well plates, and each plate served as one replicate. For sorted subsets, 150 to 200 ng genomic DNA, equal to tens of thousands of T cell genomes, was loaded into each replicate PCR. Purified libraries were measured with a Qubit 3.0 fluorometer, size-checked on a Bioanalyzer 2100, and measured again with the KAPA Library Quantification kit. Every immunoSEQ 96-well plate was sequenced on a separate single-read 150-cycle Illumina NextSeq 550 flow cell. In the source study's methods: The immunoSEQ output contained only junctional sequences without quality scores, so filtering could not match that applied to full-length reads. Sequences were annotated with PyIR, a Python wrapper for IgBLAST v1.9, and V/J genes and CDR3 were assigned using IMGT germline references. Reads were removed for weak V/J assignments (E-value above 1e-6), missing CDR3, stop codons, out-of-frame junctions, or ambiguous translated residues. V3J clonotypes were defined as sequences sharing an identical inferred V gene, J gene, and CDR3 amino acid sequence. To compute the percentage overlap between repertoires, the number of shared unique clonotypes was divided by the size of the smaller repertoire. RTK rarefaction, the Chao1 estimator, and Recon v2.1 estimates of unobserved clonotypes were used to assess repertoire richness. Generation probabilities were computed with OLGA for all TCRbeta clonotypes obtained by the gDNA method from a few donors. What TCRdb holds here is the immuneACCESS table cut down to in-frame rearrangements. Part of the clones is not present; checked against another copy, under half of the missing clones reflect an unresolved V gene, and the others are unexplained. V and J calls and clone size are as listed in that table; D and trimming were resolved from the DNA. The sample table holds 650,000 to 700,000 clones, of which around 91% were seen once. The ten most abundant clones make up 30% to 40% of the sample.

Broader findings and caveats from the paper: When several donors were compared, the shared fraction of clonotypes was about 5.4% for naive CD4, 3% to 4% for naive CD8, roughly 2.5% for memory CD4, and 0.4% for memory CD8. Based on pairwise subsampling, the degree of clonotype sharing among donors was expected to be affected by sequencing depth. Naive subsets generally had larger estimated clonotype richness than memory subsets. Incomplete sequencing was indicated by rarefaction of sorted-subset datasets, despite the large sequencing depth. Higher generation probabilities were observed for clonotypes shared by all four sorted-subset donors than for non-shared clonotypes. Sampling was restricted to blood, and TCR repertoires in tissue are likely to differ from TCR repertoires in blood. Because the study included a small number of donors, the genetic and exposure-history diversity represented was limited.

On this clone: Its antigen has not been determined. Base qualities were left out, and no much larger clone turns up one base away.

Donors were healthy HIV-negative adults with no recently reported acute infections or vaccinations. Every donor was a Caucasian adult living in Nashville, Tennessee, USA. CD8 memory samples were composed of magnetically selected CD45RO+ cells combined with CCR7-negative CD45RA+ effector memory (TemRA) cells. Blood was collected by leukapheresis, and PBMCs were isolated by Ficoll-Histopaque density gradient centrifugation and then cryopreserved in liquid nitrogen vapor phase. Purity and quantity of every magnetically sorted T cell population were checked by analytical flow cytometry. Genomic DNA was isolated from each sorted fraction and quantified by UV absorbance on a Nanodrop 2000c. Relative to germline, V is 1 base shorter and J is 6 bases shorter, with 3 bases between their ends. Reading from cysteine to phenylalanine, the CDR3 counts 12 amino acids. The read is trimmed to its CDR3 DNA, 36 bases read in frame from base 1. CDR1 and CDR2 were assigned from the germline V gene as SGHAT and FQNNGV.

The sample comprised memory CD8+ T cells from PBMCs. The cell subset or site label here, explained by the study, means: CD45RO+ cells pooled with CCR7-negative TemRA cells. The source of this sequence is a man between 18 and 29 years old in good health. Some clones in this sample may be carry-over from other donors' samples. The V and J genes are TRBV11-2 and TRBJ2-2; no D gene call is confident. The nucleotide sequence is TGTGCCAGCAGCTTAGGGGCCGGGGAGCTGTTTTTT. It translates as CASSLGAGELFF. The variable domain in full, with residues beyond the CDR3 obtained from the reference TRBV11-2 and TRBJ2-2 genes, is EAGVAQSPRYKIIEKRQSVAFWCNPISGHATLYWYQQILGQGPKLLIQFQNNGVVDDSQLPKDRFSAERLKGVDSTLKIQPAKLEDSAVYLCASSLGAGELFFGEGSRLTVL.